These 20 T cell receptor beta chains were sequenced from one sample in a study of identical twins. TCRdb itself ran the 5' RACE reads through MiXCR, one entry per CDR3 protein. The sample lists about 530,000 distinct CDR3 sequences, roughly 15% occurring once. A further study also used this sample, focusing on yellow fever vaccine responses in identical twins.

Sequenced sample: CD4+ T cells sorted from blood. Receptor source: a woman aged 18-29 years in good health.

The rearrangement links TRBV6-1 to TRBJ1-2, with TRBD1 identical over 7 bases. J was trimmed by 0 bases and V by 3 bases; bases with no gene match: 7. Germline values: CDR1 MNHNS, CDR2 SASEGT. The CDR3 contains 16 residues. The chain's CDR3 is CASSDPGQLANYGYTF. The CDR3 DNA sequence: TGTGCCAGCAGTGACCCGGGACAGCTAGCTAACTATGGCTACACCTTC.

This clonotype occurred a few times. The gene calls are TRBV28 and TRBJ2-7, with TRBD1 matching over 7 bases. Trimming cost V 7 bases and J 11 bases; bases outside gene matches: 17. The CDR3 extends over 14 amino acids. CDR1 MDHEN and CDR2 SYDVKM come from the germline V gene. The CDR3 reads CASTQDRPRYVEYF. The CDR3 DNA reads TGTGCCAGCACCCAGGACAGGCCTCGATACGTGGAGTACTTC. The whole variable domain, remainder taken from reference TRBV28 and TRBJ2-7, is DVKVTQSSRYLVKRTGEKVFLECVQDMDHENMFWYRQDPGLGLRLIYFSYDVKMKEKGDIPEGYSVSREKKERFSLILESASTNQTSMYLCASTQDRPRYVEYFGPGTRLTVT.

This clonotype has only a few counts. The chain carries TRBV12-3 or TRBV12-4 and TRBJ2-7; TRBD1 aligns across 7 bases. The V gene end was trimmed by 5 bases and the J gene end by 2 bases; junction bases not matched to a gene: 3. This CDR3 has 13 amino acids. The CDR3: CASSRDSTYEQYF. For the CDR3, the DNA is TGTGCCAGCAGTCGGGACAGCACCTACGAGCAGTACTTC.

V is TRBV14 and J is TRBJ2-2; D is uncertain. V lost 0 bases to trimming and J lost 7 bases, with 9 bases between them. CDR1 and CDR2 from the germline V gene are SGHDN and FVKESK. The CDR3 consists of 14 residues. The CDR3 nucleotides are TGTGCCAGCAGCCAAGATCTAATCCGCGGGGAGCTGTTTTTT. Its protein is CASSQDLIRGELFF.

This sequence joins TRBV29-1 and TRBJ2-7, with D perhaps matching TRBD2 (6 bases). The CDR3 is made up of 13 amino acids. Germline V gene lookup returns CDR1 SQVTM and CDR2 ANQGSEA. Trimming took off 6 bases at V and 6 bases at J, with 18 bases between the two ends. The CDR3 sequence: CSVLRWEDSEQYF. CDR3 DNA sequence: TGCAGCGTCCTACGGTGGGAGGATAGCGAGCAGTACTTC.

The chain couples TRBV18 to TRBJ1-2; the D is unclear. Trimming removed 4 bases from V and 4 bases from J, with 19 bases in between. Germline loops: CDR1 KGHSH, CDR2 LQKENI. This CDR3 is built from 16 residues. CDR3 bases: TGTGCCAGCTCACAGAGGGCCGAGACCGAAATCTATGGCTACACCTTC. It yields the protein CASSQRAETEIYGYTF.

This clonotype has a handful of counts. The chain uses TRBV3-1 and TRBJ2-2; no clear D. V dropped 2 bases and J dropped 0 bases, with 16 bases sitting between them. This CDR3 region has 18 residues. Germline V gene sequence: CDR1 LGHDT, CDR2 YNNKEL (reference sequence). The CDR3 region is CASSQNTWAASNTGELFF. CDR3 nucleotide sequence: TGTGCCAGCAGCCAAAACACTTGGGCAGCATCGAACACCGGGGAGCTGTTTTTT.

The rearrangement uses TRBV6-2 or TRBV6-3 and TRBJ2-7, with TRBD2 matching 12 bases. The CDR3 length is 16 residues. Germline V lookup: CDR1 MNHEY, CDR2 SVGEGT. J was trimmed by 7 bases and V by 5 bases; bases with no gene match: 12. CDR3 sequence (DNA): TGTGCCAGCAGTGCCGCCGGGACTAGCGGGTTTTTGGAGCAGTACTTC. Its protein product is CASSAAGTSGFLEQYF.

DNA of the CDR3: TGTGCCATCAGTGACGACTACGAGCAGTACTTC. Its protein is CAISDDYEQYF. J is TRBJ2-7 and V is TRBV10-3; D uncertain. Germline V gives CDR1 ENHRY, CDR2 SYGVKD. With 3 bases removed from V and 3 bases from J, the gap between germline ends came to 3 bases. The CDR3 is 11 residues long.

This clonotype was observed many times. This sequence joins TRBV5-1 and TRBJ2-3; possible D gene TRBD1, 5 bases. Germline V lookup: CDR1 SGHRS, CDR2 YFSETQ. This CDR3 region has 13 residues. The V gene lost 3 bases and the J gene lost 2 bases, with 7 bases spanning the gap. CDR3 sequence: CASSSDNTDTQYF. The CDR3 DNA follows: TGCGCCAGCAGCTCGGACAACACAGATACGCAGTATTTT.

The chain recombines TRBV29-1 with TRBJ2-2; maybe TRBD1 (5 bases). CDR1 is SQVTM and CDR2 is ANQGSEA in the germline V gene. The CDR3 covers 16 residues. Trimming stripped 7 bases from V and 4 bases from J, with 22 bases between. This CDR3 reads CSAKGINKGGTGELFF. For the CDR3, the DNA is TGCAGCGCCAAGGGGATCAATAAGGGCGGCACCGGGGAGCTGTTTTTT.

This clonotype showed up just a few times. The V call is TRBV6-1, the J call TRBJ1-5, with 11 nucleotides matching TRBD1. The trim removed 6 bases at V and 6 bases at J, leaving 7 bases unmatched. CDR1 and CDR2 (germline): MNHNS, SASEGT. The CDR3 extends over 15 amino acids. The CDR3 DNA reads TGTGCCAGCAGCAAAGGACAGGGGGCAGTTCAGCCCCAGCATTTT. As protein: CASSKGQGAVQPQHF.

The chain combines TRBV7-9 with TRBJ2-7, with D maybe TRBD2 (6 bases). V was pared by 1 base and J by 1 base, with 11 bases between. The germline V gene encodes CDR1 SEHNR and CDR2 FQNEAQ (reference sequence). The CDR3 is 15 residues long. CDR3 sequence: CASSLEGLASYEQYV. As DNA, the CDR3 is TGTGCCAGCAGCTTAGAAGGCCTAGCGTCCTACGAGCAGTACGTC.

This clonotype was observed many times. This chain joins TRBV5-1 and TRBJ2-7; 10 positions match TRBD2. This CDR3 is built from 14 residues. Trimming removed 6 bases from V and 5 bases from J; junction bases left unmatched: 8. Germline lookup yields CDR1 SGHRS and CDR2 YFSETQ. CDR3 sequence (DNA): TGCGCCAGCACCCTAGCGGGAGTATTCCACGAGCAGTACTTC. This codes for CASTLAGVFHEQYF.

This clonotype was recorded a few times. This chain uses TRBV4-2 with TRBJ2-1; D ambiguous. V was pared by 0 bases and J by 0 bases, with 6 bases between. Germline loops: CDR1 LGHNA, CDR2 YNFKEQ. This CDR3 is built from 15 residues. CDR3 amino acids: CASSQDGNSYNEQFF. Written as DNA, the CDR3 is TGTGCCAGCAGCCAAGATGGGAACTCCTACAATGAGCAGTTCTTC.

CDR3 loop: CASSLIGLAVQETQYF. CDR3 sequence (DNA): TGTGCCAGCAGCTTAATTGGGCTAGCGGTTCAAGAGACCCAGTACTTC. V is TRBV7-4 and J is TRBJ2-5, with TRBD2 identical over 7 bases. Germline V gene sequence: CDR1 SGHVT, CDR2 SQSDAQ. The J segment lost 2 bases and the V segment lost 2 bases, leaving 8 bases of the junction unmatched. There are 16 residues in the CDR3.

The CDR3 DNA follows: TGTGCCAGCAGTCTACGCTGGACAGGATTTGCCAAAAACATTCAGTACTTC. This translates into CASSLRWTGFAKNIQYF. The chain carries TRBV12-3 or TRBV12-4 and TRBJ2-4; TRBD1 matches 7 bases. J gave up 1 base and V 5 bases, and 11 bases lay outside the gene matches. This CDR3 comprises 17 residues.

This clonotype has a handful of counts. The chain recombines TRBV11-2 with TRBJ2-1; tentatively, D is TRBD2 (7 bases). V lost 5 bases, J lost 5 bases, and 19 bases lay in between. Germline values: CDR1 SGHAT, CDR2 FQNNGV. The CDR3 spans 16 residues. The CDR3 region is CASSGALGRGHNEQFF. For the CDR3, the DNA is TGTGCCAGCAGCGGAGCCCTTGGGCGGGGGCACAATGAGCAGTTCTTC.

This clonotype was detected many times. The genes are TRBV10-3 and TRBJ2-1; 13 bases are shared with TRBD2. The germline CDR1 and CDR2 sequences are ENHRY and SYGVKD. The CDR3 has 14 residues. With 7 bases clipped from V and 9 bases from J, the junction kept 6 bases outside the gene matches. CDR3 nucleotide sequence: TGTGCCATCAAAGGACTAGCGGGAGCTGCTGAGCAGTTCTTC. Translation gives CAIKGLAGAAEQFF.

This clonotype has just one count. The chain couples TRBV7-9 to TRBJ2-5, with D perhaps TRBD2 (6 bases). V lost 7 bases to trimming and J lost 3 bases, with 15 bases between them. The CDR3 loop spans 14 amino acids. The germline V gene encodes CDR1 SEHNR and CDR2 FQNEAQ (reference sequence). The CDR3 DNA reads as TGTGCCAGCACCCTTTCCGGGGGAAAAGAGACCCAGTACTTC. Encoded protein: CASTLSGGKETQYF.